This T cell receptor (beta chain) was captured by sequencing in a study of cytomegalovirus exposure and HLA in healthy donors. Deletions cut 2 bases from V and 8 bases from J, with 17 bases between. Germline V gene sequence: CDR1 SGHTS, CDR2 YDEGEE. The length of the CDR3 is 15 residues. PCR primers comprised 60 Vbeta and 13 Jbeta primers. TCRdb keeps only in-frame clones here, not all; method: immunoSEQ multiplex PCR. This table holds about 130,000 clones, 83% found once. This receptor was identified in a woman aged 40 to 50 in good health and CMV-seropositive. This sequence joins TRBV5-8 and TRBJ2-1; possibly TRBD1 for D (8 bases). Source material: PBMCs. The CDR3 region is CASSFGQGLFDEQFF. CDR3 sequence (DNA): TGTGCCAGCAGCTTTGGACAGGGACTATTTGATGAGCAGTTCTTC.